This T cell receptor beta chain emerged from a study of blood T cell repertoires in COVID-19. In the study's own analysis: Estimates of nucleated cell counts were drawn from the amplification of reference gene primers. Clones were sequenced by immunoSEQ multiplex PCR, and TCRdb holds only the in-frame ones, with some missing. V and J calls and clone size are copied from that table; D and trimming were computed from the DNA. This table holds over 130,000 clones, about three quarters found once. There are 13 residues in the CDR3. V and J are TRBV21-1 and TRBJ2-1; the DNA was not used to check the table's D call, TRBD1. TRBV21-1 is noted as a pseudogene. The sample consisted of peripheral blood. The clonotype originates from a woman aged 50 to 60 with active or convalescent COVID-19. CDR3 sequence (DNA): TGTGCCAGGGGGACAGGAGGGATGGGTGAGCAGTTCTTC. It specifies CARGTGGMGEQFF.